This T cell receptor (beta chain) was captured by sequencing in a study of shared clonotypes between healthy human individuals. V gave up 6 bases and J gave up 8 bases; unmatched junction bases: 8. CDR1 is SGHNT and CDR2 is YYREEE in the germline V gene (reference sequence). The CDR3 consists of 14 residues. The repertoire was sequenced with immunoSEQ multiplex PCR; TCRdb's copy has only in-frame clones and lacks some. The sample holds approximately 2.1 million clones, 93% seen once. Material: naive CD4+ T cells from PBMCs. Documented subset: CD45RA+ positively selected. This chain uses TRBV5-4 with TRBJ2-1; 10 bases agree with TRBD1. The receptor comes from a man aged 18 to 30 in good health. Some clones in this sample may be carry-over from other donors' samples. The CDR3 region has the DNA TGTGCCAGCAACCCACGGACAGGGGGTCATGAGCAGTTCTTC. Its protein is CASNPRTGGHEQFF.